This TCR beta chain appears in the sequencing data of a study of blood T cell repertoires in COVID-19. As for the study in general: The samples span acute and convalescent COVID-19 from the United States, Italy and Spain. PBMCs, B-cell-depleted T cells, or T cells provided the cDNA or gDNA that made up the material.

Germline V gene data show CDR1 as SNHLY and CDR2 as FYNNEI. The V and J ends lost 0 bases and 1 base respectively, with 12 bases between them. The CDR3 is 16 amino acids. Libraries were prepared by immunoSEQ multiplex PCR; TCRdb keeps only in-frame clonotypes and omits some of them. The sample holds tens of thousands of clones, 70% to 90% seen once. Sample: peripheral blood. The chain uses TRBV2 and TRBJ1-2; a weak D match, TRBD1 (6 bases). The TCR sequence derives from a human donor in a cohort sampled during active COVID-19. CDR3 region: CASSEAPTGINYGYTF. CDR3 nucleotides: TGTGCCAGCAGTGAAGCACCAACAGGGATTAACTATGGCTACACCTTC.